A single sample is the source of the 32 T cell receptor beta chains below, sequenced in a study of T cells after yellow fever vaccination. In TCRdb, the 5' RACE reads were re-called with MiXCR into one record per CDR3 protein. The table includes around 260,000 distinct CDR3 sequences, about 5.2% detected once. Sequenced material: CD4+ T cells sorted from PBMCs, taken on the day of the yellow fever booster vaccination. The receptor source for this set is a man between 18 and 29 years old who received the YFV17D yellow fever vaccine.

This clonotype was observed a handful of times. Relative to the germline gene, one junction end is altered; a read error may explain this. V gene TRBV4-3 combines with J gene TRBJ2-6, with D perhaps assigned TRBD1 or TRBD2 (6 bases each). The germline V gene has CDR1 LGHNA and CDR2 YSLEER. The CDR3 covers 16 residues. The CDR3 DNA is TGCGCCAGCAGCAAAGAGGGGGGCCCTGGGGCCAACGTCCTGACTTTC. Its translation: CASSKEGGPGANVLTF.

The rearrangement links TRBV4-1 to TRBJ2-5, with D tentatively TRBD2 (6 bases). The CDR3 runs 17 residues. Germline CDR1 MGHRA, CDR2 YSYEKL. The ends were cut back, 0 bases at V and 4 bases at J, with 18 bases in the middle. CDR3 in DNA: TGCGCCAGCAGCCAAGATGCGGGGAGAGTTGGAGGAGAGACCCAGTACTTC. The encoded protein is CASSQDAGRVGGETQYF.

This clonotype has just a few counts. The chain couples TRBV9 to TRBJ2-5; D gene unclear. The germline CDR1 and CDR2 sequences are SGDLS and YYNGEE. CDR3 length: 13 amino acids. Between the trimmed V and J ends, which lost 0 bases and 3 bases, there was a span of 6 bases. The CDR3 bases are TGTGCCAGCAGCGTAGGTATGGAAGAGACCCAGTACTTC. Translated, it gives CASSVGMEETQYF.

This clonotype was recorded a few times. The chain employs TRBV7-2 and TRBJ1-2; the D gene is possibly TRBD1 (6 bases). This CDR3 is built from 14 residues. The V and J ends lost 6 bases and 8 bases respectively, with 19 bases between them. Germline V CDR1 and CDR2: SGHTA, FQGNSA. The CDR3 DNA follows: TGTGCCAGCAGTCAATCCCAGGGGACAAGAGGCTACACCTTC. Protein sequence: CASSQSQGTRGYTF.

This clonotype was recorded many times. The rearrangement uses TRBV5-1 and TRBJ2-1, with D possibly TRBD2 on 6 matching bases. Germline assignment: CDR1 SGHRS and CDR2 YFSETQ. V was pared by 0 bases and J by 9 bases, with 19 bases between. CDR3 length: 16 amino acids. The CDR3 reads CASSLGAGSFVGEQFF. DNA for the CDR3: TGCGCCAGCAGCTTGGGAGCGGGTAGTTTCGTTGGTGAGCAGTTCTTC.

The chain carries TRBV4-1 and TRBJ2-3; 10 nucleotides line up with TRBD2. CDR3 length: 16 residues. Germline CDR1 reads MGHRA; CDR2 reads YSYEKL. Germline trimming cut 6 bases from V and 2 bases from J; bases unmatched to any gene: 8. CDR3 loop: CASRLDGLAVTDTQYF. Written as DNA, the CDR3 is TGCGCCAGCAGATTAGACGGACTAGCGGTCACAGATACGCAGTATTTT.

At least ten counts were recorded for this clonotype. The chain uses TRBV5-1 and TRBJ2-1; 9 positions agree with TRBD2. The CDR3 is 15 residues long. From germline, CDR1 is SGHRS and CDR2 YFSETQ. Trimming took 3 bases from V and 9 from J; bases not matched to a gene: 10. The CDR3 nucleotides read TGCGCCAGCAGCTCATCCTTAGCGGGGGCCGGTGAGCAGTTCTTC. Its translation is CASSSSLAGAGEQFF.

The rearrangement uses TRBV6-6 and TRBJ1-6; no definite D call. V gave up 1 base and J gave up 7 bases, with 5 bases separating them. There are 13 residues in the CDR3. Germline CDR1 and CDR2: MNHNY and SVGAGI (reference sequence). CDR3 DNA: TGTGCCAGCAGTTACTTGGGAAATTCACCCCTCCACTTT. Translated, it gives CASSYLGNSPLHF.

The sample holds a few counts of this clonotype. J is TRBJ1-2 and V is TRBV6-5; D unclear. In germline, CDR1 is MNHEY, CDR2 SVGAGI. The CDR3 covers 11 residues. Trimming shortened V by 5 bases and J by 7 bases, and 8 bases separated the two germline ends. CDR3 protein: CASSTPGGYTF. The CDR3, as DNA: TGTGCCAGCAGTACCCCGGGTGGCTACACCTTC.

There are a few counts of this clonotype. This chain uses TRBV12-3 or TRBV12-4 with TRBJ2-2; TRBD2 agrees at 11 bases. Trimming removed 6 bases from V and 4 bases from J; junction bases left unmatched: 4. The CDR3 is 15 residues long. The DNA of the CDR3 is TGTGCCAGCAGGCTAGCGGGGGGTGGCACCGGGGAGCTGTTTTTT. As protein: CASRLAGGGTGELFF.

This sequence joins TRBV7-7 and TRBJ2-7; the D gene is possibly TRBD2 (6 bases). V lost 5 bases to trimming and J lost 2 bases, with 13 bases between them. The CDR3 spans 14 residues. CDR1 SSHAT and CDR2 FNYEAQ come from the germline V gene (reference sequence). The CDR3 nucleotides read TGTGCCAGCAGCCCTGGGCTAGCGACCTACGAGCAGTACTTC. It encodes CASSPGLATYEQYF.

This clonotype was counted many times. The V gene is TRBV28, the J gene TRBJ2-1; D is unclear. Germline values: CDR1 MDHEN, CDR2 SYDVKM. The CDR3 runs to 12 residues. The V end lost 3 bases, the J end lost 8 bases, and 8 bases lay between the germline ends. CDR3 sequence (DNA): TGTGCCAGCAGTTTGATAAGCGATGAGCAGTTCTTC. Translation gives CASSLISDEQFF. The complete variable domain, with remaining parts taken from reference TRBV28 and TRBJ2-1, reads DVKVTQSSRYLVKRTGEKVFLECVQDMDHENMFWYRQDPGLGLRLIYFSYDVKMKEKGDIPEGYSVSREKKERFSLILESASTNQTSMYLCASSLISDEQFFGPGTRLTVL.

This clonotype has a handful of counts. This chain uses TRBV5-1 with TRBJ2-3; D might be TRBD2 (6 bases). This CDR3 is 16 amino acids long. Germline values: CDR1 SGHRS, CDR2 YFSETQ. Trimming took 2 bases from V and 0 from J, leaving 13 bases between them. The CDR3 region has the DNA TGCGCCAGCAGCTTCCGGGGGAGCCCTAGCACAGATACGCAGTATTTT. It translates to CASSFRGSPSTDTQYF.

As DNA, the CDR3 is TGTGCCAGCAGTCAGGACAACACCGGGGAGCTGTTTTTT. Encoded protein: CASSQDNTGELFF. The chain has TRBV2 and TRBJ2-2; D is unresolved. There are 13 residues in the CDR3. V was shortened by 5 bases and J by 2 bases, with 6 bases between the two germline ends. CDR1 and CDR2 from the germline V gene are SNHLY and FYNNEI.

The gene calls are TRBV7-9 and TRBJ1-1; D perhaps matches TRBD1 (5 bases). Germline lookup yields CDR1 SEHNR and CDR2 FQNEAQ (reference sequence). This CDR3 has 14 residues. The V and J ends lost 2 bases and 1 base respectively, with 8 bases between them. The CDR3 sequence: CASSLSQGNTEAFF. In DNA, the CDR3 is TGTGCCAGCAGCTTATCCCAGGGGAACACTGAAGCTTTCTTT. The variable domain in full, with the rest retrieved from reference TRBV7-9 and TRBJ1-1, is DTGVSQNPRHKITKRGQNVTFRCDPISEHNRLYWYRQTLGQGPEFLTYFQNEAQLEKSRLLSDRFSAERPKGSFSTLEIQRTEQGDSAMYLCASSLSQGNTEAFFGQGTRLTVV.

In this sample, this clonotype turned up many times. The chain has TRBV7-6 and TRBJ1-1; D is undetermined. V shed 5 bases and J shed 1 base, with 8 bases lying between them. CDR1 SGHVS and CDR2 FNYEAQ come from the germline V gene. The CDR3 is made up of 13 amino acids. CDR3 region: CASSMTRNTEAFF. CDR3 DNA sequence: TGTGCCAGCAGCATGACACGGAACACTGAAGCTTTCTTT. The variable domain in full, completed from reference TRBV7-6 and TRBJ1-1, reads GAGVSQSPRYKVTKRGQDVALRCDPISGHVSLYWYRQALGQGPEFLTYFNYEAQQDKSGLPNDRFSAERPEGSISTLTIQRTEQRDSAMYRCASSMTRNTEAFFGQGTRLTVV.

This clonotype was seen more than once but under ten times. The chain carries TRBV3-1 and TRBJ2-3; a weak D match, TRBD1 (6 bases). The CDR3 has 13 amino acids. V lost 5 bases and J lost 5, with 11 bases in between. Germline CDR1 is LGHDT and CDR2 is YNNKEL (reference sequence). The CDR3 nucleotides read TGTGCCAGCAGCGCGCTAGGGGGAGATACGCAGTATTTT. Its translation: CASSALGGDTQYF.

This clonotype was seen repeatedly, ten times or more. CDR3 sequence reads: CASTPDTGTGELFF. The CDR3 region has the DNA TGCGCCAGCACCCCTGACACTGGCACCGGGGAGCTGTTTTTT. J is TRBJ2-2 and V is TRBV10-2; D is uncertain. The CDR3 runs 14 residues. CDR1 WSHSY and CDR2 SAAADI come from the germline V gene. V was pared by 7 bases and J by 4 bases, with 13 bases between.

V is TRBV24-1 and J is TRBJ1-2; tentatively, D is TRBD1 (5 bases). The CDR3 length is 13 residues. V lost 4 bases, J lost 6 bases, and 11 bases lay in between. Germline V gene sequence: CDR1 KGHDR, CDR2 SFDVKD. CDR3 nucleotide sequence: TGTGCCACCAGTGAGCGACAGTATCATGGCTACACCTTC. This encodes CATSERQYHGYTF.

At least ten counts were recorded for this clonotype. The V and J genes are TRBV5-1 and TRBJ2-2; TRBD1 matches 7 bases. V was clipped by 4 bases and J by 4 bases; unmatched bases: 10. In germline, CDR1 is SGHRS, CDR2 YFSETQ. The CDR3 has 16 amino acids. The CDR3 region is CASSGTGTVSTGELFF. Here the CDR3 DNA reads TGCGCCAGCAGCGGAACCGGGACAGTGAGCACCGGGGAGCTGTTTTTT.

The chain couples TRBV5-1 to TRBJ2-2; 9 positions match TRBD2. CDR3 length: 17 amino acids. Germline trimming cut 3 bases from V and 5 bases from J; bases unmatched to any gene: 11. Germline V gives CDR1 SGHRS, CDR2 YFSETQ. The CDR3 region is CASSYGLAWEGTGELFF. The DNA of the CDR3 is TGCGCCAGCAGCTACGGACTAGCGTGGGAAGGAACCGGGGAGCTGTTTTTT.

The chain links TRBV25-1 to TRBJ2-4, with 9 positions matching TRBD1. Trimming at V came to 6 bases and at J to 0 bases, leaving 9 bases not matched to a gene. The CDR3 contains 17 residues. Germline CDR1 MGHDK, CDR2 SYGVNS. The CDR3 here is CASRGQGFPLAKNIQYF. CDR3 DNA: TGTGCCAGCAGGGGACAGGGCTTCCCCCTAGCCAAAAACATTCAGTACTTC.

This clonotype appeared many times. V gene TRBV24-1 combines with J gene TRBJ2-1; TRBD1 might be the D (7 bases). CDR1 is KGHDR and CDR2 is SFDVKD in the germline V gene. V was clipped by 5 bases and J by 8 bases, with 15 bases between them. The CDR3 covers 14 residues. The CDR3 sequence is CATSGQGGRYEQFF. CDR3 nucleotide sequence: TGTGCCACCAGTGGGCAGGGGGGCCGGTATGAGCAGTTCTTC.

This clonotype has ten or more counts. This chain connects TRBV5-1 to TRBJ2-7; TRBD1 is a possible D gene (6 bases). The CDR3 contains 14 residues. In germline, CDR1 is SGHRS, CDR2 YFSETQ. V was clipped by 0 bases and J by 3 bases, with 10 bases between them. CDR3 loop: CASSLEAGVYEQYF. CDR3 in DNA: TGCGCCAGCAGCTTGGAGGCAGGGGTCTACGAGCAGTACTTC.

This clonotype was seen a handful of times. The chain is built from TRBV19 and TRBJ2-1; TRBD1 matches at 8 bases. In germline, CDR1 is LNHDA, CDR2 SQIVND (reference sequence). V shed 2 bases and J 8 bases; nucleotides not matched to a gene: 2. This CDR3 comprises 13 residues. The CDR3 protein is CASSIQGADEQFF. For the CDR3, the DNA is TGTGCCAGTAGTATACAGGGGGCGGATGAGCAGTTCTTC.

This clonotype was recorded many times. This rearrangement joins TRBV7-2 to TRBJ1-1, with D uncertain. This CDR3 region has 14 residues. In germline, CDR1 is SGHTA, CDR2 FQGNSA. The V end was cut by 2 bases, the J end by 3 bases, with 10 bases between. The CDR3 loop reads CASSLTWRDTEAFF. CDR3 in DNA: TGTGCCAGCAGCTTAACATGGAGGGACACTGAAGCTTTCTTT.

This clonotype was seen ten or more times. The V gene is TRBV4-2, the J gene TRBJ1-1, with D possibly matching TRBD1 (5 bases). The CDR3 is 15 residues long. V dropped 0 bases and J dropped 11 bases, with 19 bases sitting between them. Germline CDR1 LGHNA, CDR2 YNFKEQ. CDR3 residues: CASSQEDGKEGDAFF. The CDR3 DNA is TGTGCCAGCAGCCAAGAAGACGGGAAAGAAGGGGACGCTTTCTTT.

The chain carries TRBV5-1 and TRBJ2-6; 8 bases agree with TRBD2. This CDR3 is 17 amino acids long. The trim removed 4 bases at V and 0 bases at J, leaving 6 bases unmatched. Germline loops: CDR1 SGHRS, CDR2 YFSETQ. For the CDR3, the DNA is TGCGCCAGCAGCCCACGGGAGGGAAACTCTGGGGCCAACGTCCTGACTTTC. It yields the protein CASSPREGNSGANVLTF.

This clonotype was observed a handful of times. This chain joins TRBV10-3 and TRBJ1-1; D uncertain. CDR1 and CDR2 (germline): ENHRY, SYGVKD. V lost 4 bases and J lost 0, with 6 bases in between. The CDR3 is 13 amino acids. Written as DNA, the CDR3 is TGTGCCATCAGTGGCTCCGTGAACACTGAAGCTTTCTTT. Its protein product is CAISGSVNTEAFF.

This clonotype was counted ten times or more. In DNA, the CDR3 is TGTGCCAGCACGGGCCTGCTGAGCGGGGAGCTGTTTTTT. Amino acid sequence: CASTGLLSGELFF. The chain has TRBV12-3 or TRBV12-4 and TRBJ2-2; no reliable D call. Trimming took off 7 bases at V and 7 bases at J, with 13 bases between the two ends. The CDR3 has 13 amino acids.

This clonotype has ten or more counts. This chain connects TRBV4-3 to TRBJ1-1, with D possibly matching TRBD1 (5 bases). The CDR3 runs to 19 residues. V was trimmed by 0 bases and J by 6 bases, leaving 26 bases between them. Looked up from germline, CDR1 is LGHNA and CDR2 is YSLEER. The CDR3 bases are TGCGCCAGCAGCCAAGAAGTTTTTTCTAGTGCAGGGCGGGCGCCTGAAGCTTTCTTT. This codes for CASSQEVFSSAGRAPEAFF.

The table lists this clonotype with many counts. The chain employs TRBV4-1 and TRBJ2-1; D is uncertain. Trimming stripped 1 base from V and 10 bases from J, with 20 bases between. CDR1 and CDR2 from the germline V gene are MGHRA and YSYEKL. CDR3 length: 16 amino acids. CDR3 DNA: TGCGCCAGCAGCCAAGTGGTCGTGGCTCCGCGGCGGGAGCAGTTCTTC. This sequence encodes CASSQVVVAPRREQFF.